This T cell receptor beta chain emerged from a study of blood T cell repertoires in COVID-19. Turning to the study itself: The study drew acute and convalescent COVID-19 samples from the United States, Italy and Spain. The analysed material was cDNA or gDNA that came from T cells, B-cell-depleted T cells, or PBMCs.

Original methodology: Reference gene primer amplification yielded estimated nucleated cell counts. Only in-frame clones appear in the TCRdb table, and some are missing; sequencing was by immunoSEQ multiplex PCR. V and J calls and clone size are those listed in that table; D and trimming were worked out from the DNA. The sample shows 650,000 to 800,000 clones, around 90% of them seen only once. The CDR3 loop spans 15 amino acids. Germline values: CDR1 SGHRS, CDR2 YFSETQ. Between the trimmed V and J ends, which lost 7 bases and 0 bases, there was a span of 14 bases. The table lists this clone with a count of one.

The sequencing input was peripheral blood. This chain joins TRBV5-1 and TRBJ1-3; D possibly corresponds to TRBD1 (6 bases). This sequence was found in a woman aged 18-29 years with acute or convalescent COVID-19. The CDR3 sequence: CASAGGQSSGNTIYF. The DNA for the CDR3 is TGCGCCAGCGCGGGGGGGCAGAGCTCTGGAAACACCATATATTTT.